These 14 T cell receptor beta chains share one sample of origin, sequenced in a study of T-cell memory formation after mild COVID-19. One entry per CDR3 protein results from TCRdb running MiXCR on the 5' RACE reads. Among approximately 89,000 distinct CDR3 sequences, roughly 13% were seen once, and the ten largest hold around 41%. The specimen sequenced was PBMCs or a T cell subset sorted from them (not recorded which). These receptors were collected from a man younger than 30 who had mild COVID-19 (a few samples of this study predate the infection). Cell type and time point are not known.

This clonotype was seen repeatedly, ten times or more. For the CDR3, the DNA is TGCGCCAGCAGCCTCAGGGGCTACAATGAGCAGTTCTTC. This sequence encodes CASSLRGYNEQFF. This rearrangement joins TRBV5-1 to TRBJ2-1; maybe TRBD1 (6 bases). Germline CDR1 is SGHRS and CDR2 is YFSETQ. The length of the CDR3 is 13 residues. V was trimmed by 4 bases and J by 3 bases, leaving 8 bases between them.

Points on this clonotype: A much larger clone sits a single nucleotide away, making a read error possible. The CDR3 loop reads CASSVVGKGLGEQFF. Here the CDR3 DNA reads TGTGCCAGCAGCGTAGTCGGGAAAGGATTAGGTGAGCAGTTCTTC. The rearrangement joins TRBV9 to TRBJ2-1; TRBD2 is a possible D gene (5 bases). Per germline, CDR1 SGDLS and CDR2 YYNGEE. The CDR3 has 15 amino acids. Trimming stripped 0 bases from V and 9 bases from J, with 16 bases between. Looking up the rest from reference TRBV9 and TRBJ2-1 gives the full variable domain: DSGVTQTPKHLITATGQRVTLRCSPRSGDLSVYWYQQSLDQGLQFLIQYYNGEERAKGNILERFSAQQFPDLHSELNLSSLELGDSALYFCASSVVGKGLGEQFFGPGTRLTVL.

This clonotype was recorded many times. The CDR3 loop is CASSSTVYNEQFF. The CDR3 DNA reads as TGCGCCAGCAGCTCGACAGTTTACAATGAGCAGTTCTTC. This chain links TRBV5-1 with TRBJ2-1; maybe TRBD1 (5 bases). Trimming took off 3 bases at V and 4 bases at J, with 8 bases between the two ends. This CDR3 has 13 amino acids. Germline V CDR1 and CDR2: SGHRS, YFSETQ.

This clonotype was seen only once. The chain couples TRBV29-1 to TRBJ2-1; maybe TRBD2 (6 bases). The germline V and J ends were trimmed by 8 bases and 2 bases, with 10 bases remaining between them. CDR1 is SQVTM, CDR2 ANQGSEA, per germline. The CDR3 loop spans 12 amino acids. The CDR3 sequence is CSFRGTYNEQFF. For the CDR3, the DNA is TGCAGCTTCCGGGGGACCTACAATGAGCAGTTCTTC.

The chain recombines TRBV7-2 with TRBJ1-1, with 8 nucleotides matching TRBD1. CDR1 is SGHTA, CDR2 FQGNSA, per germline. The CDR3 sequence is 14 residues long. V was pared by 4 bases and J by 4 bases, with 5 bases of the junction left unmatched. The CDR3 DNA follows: TGTGCCAGCAGCTCCAGGGGGCGGGTCACTGAAGCTTTCTTT. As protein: CASSSRGRVTEAFF. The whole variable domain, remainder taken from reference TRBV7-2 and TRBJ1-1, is GAGVSQSPSNKVTEKGKDVELRCDPISGHTALYWYRQSLGQGLEFLIYFQGNSAPDKSGLPSDRFSAERTGGSVSTLTIQRTQQEDSAVYLCASSSRGRVTEAFFGQGTRLTVV.

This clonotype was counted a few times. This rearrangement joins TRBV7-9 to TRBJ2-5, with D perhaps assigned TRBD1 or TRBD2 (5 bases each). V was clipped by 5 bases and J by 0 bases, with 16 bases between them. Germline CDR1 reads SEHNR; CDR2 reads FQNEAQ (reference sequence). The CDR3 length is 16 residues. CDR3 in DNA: TGTGCCAGCAGCCATGGGACGGTATTTGACCAAGAGACCCAGTACTTC. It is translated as CASSHGTVFDQETQYF.

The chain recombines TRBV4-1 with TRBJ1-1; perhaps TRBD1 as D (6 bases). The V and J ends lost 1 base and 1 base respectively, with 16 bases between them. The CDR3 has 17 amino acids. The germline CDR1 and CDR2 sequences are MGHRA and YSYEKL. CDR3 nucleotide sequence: TGCGCCAGCAGCCAAGCCCCCCTGACAGGCCAGAACACTGAAGCTTTCTTT. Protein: CASSQAPLTGQNTEAFF.

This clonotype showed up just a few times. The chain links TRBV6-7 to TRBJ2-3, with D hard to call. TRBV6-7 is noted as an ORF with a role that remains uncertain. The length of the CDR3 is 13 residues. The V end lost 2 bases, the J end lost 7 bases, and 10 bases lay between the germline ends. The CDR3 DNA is TGTGCCAGCAGTTACCCGCTAAGAAATACGCAGTATTTT. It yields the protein CASSYPLRNTQYF.

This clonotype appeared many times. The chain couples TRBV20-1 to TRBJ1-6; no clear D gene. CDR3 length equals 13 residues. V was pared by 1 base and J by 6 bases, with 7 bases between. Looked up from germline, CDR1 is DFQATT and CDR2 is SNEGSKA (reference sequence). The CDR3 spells CSARAEFNSPLHF. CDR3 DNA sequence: TGCAGTGCTAGAGCCGAATTTAATTCACCCCTCCACTTT.

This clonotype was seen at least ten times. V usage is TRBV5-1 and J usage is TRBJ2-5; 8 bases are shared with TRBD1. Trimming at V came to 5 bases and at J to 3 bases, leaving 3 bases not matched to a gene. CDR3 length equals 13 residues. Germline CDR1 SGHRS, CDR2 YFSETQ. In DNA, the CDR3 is TGCGCCAGCAGAGGACAGGGAAAAGAGACCCAGTACTTC. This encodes CASRGQGKETQYF.

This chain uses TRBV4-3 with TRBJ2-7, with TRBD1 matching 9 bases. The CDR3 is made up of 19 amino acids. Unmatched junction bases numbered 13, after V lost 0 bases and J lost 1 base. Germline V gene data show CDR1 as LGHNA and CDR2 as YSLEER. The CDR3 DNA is TGCGCCAGCAGCCAAGATTCCTGGGACAGGGAGCGATCTTCCTACGAGCAGTACTTC. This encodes CASSQDSWDRERSSYEQYF.

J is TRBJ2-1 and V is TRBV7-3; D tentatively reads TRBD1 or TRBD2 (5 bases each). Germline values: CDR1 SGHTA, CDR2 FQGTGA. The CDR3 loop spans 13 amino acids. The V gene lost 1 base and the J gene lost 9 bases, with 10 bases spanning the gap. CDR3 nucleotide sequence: TGTGCCAGCAGCTTAATAGTTGGGGGTGAGCAGTTCTTC. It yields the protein CASSLIVGGEQFF.

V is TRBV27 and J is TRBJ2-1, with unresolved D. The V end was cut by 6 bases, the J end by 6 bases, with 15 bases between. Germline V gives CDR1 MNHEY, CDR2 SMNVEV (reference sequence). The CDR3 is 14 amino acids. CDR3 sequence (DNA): TGTGCCAGCAGCTCCCCCGTTGGTGGCAATGAGCAGTTCTTC. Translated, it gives CASSSPVGGNEQFF.

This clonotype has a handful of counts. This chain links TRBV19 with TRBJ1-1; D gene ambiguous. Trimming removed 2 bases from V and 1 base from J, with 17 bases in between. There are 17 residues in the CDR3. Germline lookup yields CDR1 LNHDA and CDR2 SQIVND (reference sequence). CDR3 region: CASSIRFSAEPNTEAFF. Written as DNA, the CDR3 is TGTGCCAGTAGTATACGGTTTTCCGCAGAACCGAACACTGAAGCTTTCTTT.